The rows below give T cell receptor beta chains drawn from one sample of a study of blood T cells in healthy people across ages. TCRdb independently ran MiXCR on the 5' RACE reads; one entry per CDR3 protein. This table holds 600,000 to 800,000 distinct CDR3 sequences, more than 20% found once. Sequences were obtained from blood. The origin of the receptors is a man in his 70s in good health. CDR3s include the opening cysteine and the closing phenylalanine or tryptophan. Each record gives: V gene, D gene, J gene, clone size, CDR3 DNA, CDR3 protein. D genes are given only for firm matches. Clone sizes are given selectively: once, few, many, or a class where the clone is expanded.

>TRBV7-2|TRBD2|TRBJ2-7|few
TGTGCCAGCAGCTTAGTAACTAGCGGGAGGCCGAACTCCTACGAGCAGTACTTC
CASSLVTSGRPNSYEQYF
>TRBV14|NA|TRBJ1-1|few
TGTGCCAGCAGCCAAGATCGCTGGGTTGAAGCTTTCTTT
CASSQDRWVEAFF
>TRBV6-6|TRBD1|TRBJ1-1|NA
TGTGCCAGCAGTATACACAGGGGCCAGAACACTGAAGCTTTCTTT
CASSIHRGQNTEAFF
>TRBV10-3|TRBD2|TRBJ2-7|few
TGTGCCATCAGTGGAGGCGGTAGCGGGAGTGTGGTTACGGAGCAGTACTTC
CAISGGGSGSVVTEQYF
>TRBV2|NA|TRBJ2-3|few
TGTGCCAGCACTCGCACAGATACGCAGTATTTT
CASTRTDTQYF
>TRBV28|NA|TRBJ2-5|many
TGTGCCAGCAGTTCCCCCGGGACGGCAAAAGAGACCCAGTACTTC
CASSSPGTAKETQYF
>TRBV20-1|TRBD2|TRBJ2-7|NA
TGCAGTGCTTTACTAGCGGGAGGGCCGGGGGAGCAGTACTTC
CSALLAGGPGEQYF
>TRBV24-1|NA|TRBJ2-1|few
TGTGCCACCAGTGACCCATACAATGAGCAGTTCTTC
CATSDPYNEQFF
>TRBV18|NA|TRBJ2-7|few
TGTGCCAGCTCACCACCGCTCGGCCCTTTC
CASSPPLGPF
>TRBV5-1|NA|TRBJ2-7|few
TGCGCCAGCAGCTCCTCCGGGACGGTCTACGAGCAGTACTTC
CASSSSGTVYEQYF
>TRBV3-1|TRBD1|TRBJ2-7|NA
TGTGCCAGCAGCCCCGAACAGGGGACCGGCAACGAGCAGTACTTC
CASSPEQGTGNEQYF
>TRBV9|NA|TRBJ2-7|NA
TGTGCCAGCAGCGTAGGATACAACTCCTACGAGCAGTACTTC
CASSVGYNSYEQYF
>TRBV5-5|NA|TRBJ1-2|NA
TGTGCCAGCGGCTCCGGACGGGGAGGCTACACCTTC
CASGSGRGGYTF
>TRBV5-1|NA|TRBJ2-6|many
TGCGCCAGCAGCTTAGGAGATCCCGGGGCCAACGTCCTGACTTTC
CASSLGDPGANVLTF
>TRBV25-1|NA|TRBJ1-1|NA
TGTGCCAGCAGTGAACAACAGAACACTGAAGCTTTCTTT
CASSEQQNTEAFF
>TRBV28|NA|TRBJ2-2|NA
TGTGCCTCCTCGGGAAGACCCTGGATGTTTTTT
CASSGRPWMFF
>TRBV20-1|NA|TRBJ2-7|NA
TGCAGTGCGGGACTTTCGAACTACGAGCAGTACTTC
CSAGLSNYEQYF
>TRBV4-1|NA|TRBJ2-1|NA
TGCGCCAGCAGCCAAGTTGACGGGAAATACAATGAGCAGTTCTTC
CASSQVDGKYNEQFF
>TRBV3-1|TRBD1|TRBJ1-1|NA
TGTGCCAGCAGCCAAGAGAACAGGGGGCTTGGTGAAGCTTTCTTT
CASSQENRGLGEAFF
>TRBV6-2/TRBV6-3|TRBD2|TRBJ2-1|NA
TGTGCCAGCAGCCCCGGGGGAGCGGGAGGGCCGGGGTACAATGAGCAGTTCTTC
CASSPGGAGGPGYNEQFF
>TRBV3-1|NA|TRBJ2-2|NA
TGTGCCAGCAGCCAAGTTGGCGGAGGGCGCGCCGGGGAGCTGTTTTTT
CASSQVGGGRAGELFF
>TRBV7-2|NA|TRBJ2-2|NA
TGTGCCAGCAGCCCCAGGGCAGCGAACACCGGGGAGCTGTTTTTT
CASSPRAANTGELFF
>TRBV10-3|TRBD1|TRBJ2-5|few
TGTGCCATCAACCCAGGACAGGGCCTCAAAGAGACCCAGTACTTC
CAINPGQGLKETQYF
>TRBV3-1|TRBD1|TRBJ1-6|few
TGTGCCAGCAGCCGAGGGACAGGGGACAGCTCCTATAATTCACCCCTCCACTTT
CASSRGTGDSSYNSPLHF
>TRBV6-1|NA|TRBJ1-3|NA
TGTGCCAGCAGTGAAGGGGGGCGCGGAGCTGGAAACACCATATATTTT
CASSEGGRGAGNTIYF
>TRBV7-2|NA|TRBJ2-5|many
TGTGCCAGCAGCTTAGACGGGCTGGAGACCCAGTACTTC
CASSLDGLETQYF
>TRBV7-2|NA|TRBJ1-6|NA
TGTGCCAGCAGCTCAGTAGGTTCACCCCTCCACTTT
CASSSVGSPLHF
>TRBV20-1|TRBD1|TRBJ2-5|many
TGCAGTGCTACCAAACCGGGACAGGGAATAGCGGCAAGTGTAACCCAGTACTTC
CSATKPGQGIAASVTQYF